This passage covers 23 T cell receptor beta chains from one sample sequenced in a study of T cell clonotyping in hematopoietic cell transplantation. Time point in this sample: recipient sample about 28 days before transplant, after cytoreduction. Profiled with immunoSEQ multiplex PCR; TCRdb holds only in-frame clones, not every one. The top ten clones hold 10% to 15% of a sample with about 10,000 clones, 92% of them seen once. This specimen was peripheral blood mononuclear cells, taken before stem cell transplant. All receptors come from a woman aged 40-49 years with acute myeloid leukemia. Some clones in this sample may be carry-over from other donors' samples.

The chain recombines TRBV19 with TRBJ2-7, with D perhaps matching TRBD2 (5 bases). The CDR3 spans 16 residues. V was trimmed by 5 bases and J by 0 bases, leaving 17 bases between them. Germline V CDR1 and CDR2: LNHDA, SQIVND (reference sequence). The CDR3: CASSFSGNRVSYEQYF. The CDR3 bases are TGTGCCAGTAGTTTCTCCGGGAACAGAGTCTCCTACGAGCAGTACTTC.

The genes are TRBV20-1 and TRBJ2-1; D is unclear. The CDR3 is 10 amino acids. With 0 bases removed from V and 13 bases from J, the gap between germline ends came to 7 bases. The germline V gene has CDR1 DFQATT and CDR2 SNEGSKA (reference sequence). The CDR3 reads CSARDRYQFF. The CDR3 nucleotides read TGCAGTGCTAGAGATCGATATCAGTTCTTC.

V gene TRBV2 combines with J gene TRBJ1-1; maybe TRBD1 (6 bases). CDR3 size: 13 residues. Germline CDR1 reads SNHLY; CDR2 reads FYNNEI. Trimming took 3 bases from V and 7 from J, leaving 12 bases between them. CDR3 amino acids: CASSDYRGDEAFF. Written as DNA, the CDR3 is TGTGCCAGCAGTGATTATAGGGGGGATGAAGCTTTCTTT.

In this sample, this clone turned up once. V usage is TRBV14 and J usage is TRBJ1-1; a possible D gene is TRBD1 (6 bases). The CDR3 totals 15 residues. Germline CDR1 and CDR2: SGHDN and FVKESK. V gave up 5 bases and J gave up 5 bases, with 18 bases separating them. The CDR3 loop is CASSAAWGRRTEAFF. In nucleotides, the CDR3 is TGTGCCAGCAGCGCGGCATGGGGGCGACGTACTGAAGCTTTCTTT.

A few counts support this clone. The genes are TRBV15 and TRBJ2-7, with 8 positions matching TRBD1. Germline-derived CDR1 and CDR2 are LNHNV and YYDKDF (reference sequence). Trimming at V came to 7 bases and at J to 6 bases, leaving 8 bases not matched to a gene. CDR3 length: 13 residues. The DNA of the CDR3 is TGTGCCACCAAACGGACAGGGTCCGTCGAGCAGTACTTC. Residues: CATKRTGSVEQYF.

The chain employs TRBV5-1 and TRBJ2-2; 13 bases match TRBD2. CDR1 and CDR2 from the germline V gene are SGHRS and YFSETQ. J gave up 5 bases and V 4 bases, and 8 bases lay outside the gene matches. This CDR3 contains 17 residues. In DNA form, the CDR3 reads TGCGCCAGCAGCGACGGACTAGCGGGAGATCGGACCGGGGAGCTGTTTTTT. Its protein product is CASSDGLAGDRTGELFF. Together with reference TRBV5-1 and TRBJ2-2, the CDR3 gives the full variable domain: KAGVTQTPRYLIKTRGQQVTLSCSPISGHRSVSWYQQTPGQGLQFLFEYFSETQRNKGNFPGRFSGRQFSNSRSEMNVSTLELGDSALYLCASSDGLAGDRTGELFFGEGSRLTVL.

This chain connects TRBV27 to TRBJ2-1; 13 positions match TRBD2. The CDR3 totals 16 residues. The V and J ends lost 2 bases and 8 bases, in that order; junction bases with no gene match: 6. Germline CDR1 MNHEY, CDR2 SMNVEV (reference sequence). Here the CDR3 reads CASSLLGTSGIYEQFF. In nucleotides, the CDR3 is TGTGCCAGCAGTTTACTCGGGACTAGCGGGATTTATGAGCAGTTCTTC.

The CDR3 coding sequence is TGTGCCAGCAGCTTAGGGCTAGCGGGGCACACAGATACGCAGTATTTT. Translation: CASSLGLAGHTDTQYF. The chain links TRBV7-8 to TRBJ2-3; 9 bases are a match to TRBD2. The V gene's germline CDR1 is SGHVS and CDR2 FQNEAQ. The CDR3 consists of 16 residues. The V segment lost 1 base and the J segment 2 bases; nucleotides outside the gene matches: 4.

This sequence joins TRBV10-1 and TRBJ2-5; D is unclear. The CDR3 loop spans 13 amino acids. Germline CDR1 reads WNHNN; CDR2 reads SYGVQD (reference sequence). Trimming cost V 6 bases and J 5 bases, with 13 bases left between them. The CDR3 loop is CASSHTPRETQYF. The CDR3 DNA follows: TGCGCCAGCAGCCATACTCCACGGGAGACCCAGTACTTC.

The CDR3 protein is CASSLGYEAFF. The CDR3 DNA is TGTGCCAGCAGCCTAGGGTATGAAGCTTTCTTT. This chain joins TRBV5-4 and TRBJ1-1; D ambiguous. With 4 bases removed from V and 7 bases from J, the gap between germline ends came to 8 bases. Germline V CDR1 and CDR2: SGHNT, YYREEE (reference sequence). This CDR3 is built from 11 residues.

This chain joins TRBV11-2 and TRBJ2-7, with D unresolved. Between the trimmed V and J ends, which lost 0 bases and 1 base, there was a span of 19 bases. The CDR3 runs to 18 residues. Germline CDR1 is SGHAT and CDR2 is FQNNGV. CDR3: CASSLDPRYSIGSYEQYF. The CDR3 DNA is TGTGCCAGCAGCTTAGATCCGAGGTATAGCATTGGTTCCTACGAGCAGTACTTC.

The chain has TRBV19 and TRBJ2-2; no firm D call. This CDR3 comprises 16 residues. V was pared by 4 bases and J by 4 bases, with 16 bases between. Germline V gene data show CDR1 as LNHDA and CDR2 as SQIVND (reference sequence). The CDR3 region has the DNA TGTGCCAGTAGTAGAGCCCCCAGCGCATCCACCGGGGAGCTGTTTTTT. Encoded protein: CASSRAPSASTGELFF.

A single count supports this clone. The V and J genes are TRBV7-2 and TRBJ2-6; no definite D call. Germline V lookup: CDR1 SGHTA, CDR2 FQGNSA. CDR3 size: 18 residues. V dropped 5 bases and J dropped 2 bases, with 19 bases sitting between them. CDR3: CASSPGRTLNPGANVLTF. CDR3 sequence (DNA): TGTGCCAGCAGCCCAGGAAGGACCCTAAACCCTGGGGCCAACGTCCTGACTTTC.

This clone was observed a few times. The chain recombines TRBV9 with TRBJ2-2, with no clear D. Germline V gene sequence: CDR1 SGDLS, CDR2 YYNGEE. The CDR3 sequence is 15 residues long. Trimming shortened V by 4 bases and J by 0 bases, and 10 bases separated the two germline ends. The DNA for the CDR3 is TGTGCCAGCAGCCCTACGGTAACGAACACCGGGGAGCTGTTTTTT. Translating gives CASSPTVTNTGELFF.

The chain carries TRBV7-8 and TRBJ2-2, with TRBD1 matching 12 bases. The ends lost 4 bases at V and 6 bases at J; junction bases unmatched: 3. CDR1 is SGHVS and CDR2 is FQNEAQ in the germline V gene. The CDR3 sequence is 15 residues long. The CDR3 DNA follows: TGTGCCAGCAGCTCCGGGACAGGGGGCCCCGGGGAGCTGTTTTTT. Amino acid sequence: CASSSGTGGPGELFF.

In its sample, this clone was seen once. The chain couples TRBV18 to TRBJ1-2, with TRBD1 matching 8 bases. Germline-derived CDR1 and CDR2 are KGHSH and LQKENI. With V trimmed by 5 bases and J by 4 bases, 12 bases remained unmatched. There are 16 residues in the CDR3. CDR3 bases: TGTGCCAGCTCAACGATGCAGGGGGCGCTTAGCTATGGCTACACCTTC. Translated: CASSTMQGALSYGYTF.

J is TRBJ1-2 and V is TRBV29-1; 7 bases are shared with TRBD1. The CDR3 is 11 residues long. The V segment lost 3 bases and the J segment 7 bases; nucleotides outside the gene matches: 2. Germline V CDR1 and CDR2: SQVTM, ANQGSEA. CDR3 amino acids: CSVDRQGGYTF. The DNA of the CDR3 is TGCAGCGTTGACCGACAGGGTGGCTACACCTTC.

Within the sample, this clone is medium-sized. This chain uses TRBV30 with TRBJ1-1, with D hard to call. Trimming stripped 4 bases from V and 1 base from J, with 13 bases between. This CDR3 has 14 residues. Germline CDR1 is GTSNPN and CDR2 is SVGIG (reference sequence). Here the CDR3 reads CAWTEQLPNTEAFF. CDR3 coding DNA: TGTGCCTGGACCGAACAGCTCCCGAACACTGAAGCTTTCTTT.

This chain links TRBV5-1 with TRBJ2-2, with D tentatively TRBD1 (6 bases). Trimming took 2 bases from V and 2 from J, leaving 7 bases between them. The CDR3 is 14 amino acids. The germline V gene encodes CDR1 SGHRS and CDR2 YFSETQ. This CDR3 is CASSFRGNTGELFF. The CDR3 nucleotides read TGCGCCAGCAGCTTCAGGGGCAACACCGGGGAGCTGTTTTTT.

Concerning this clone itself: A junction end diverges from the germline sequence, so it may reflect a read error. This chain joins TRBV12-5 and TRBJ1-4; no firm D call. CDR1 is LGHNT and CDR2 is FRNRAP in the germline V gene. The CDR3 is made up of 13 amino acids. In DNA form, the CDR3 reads TGTGCTAGTGTTCCGGGAGGAAATGGAAAACTGTTTTTT. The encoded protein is CASVPGGNGKLFF.

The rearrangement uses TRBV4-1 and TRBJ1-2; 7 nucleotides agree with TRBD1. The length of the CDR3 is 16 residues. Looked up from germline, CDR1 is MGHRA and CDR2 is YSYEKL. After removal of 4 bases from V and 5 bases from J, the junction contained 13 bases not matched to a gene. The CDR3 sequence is CASSPERTGLRYGYTF. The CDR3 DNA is TGCGCCAGCAGCCCCGAGAGGACAGGCCTAAGGTATGGCTACACCTTC.

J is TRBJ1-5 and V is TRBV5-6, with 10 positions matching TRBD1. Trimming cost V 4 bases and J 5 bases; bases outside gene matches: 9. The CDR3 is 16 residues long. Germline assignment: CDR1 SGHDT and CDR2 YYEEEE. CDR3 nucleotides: TGTGCCAGCAGCACCCGGACAGGGGGAACGTATCAGCCCCAGCATTTT. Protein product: CASSTRTGGTYQPQHF.

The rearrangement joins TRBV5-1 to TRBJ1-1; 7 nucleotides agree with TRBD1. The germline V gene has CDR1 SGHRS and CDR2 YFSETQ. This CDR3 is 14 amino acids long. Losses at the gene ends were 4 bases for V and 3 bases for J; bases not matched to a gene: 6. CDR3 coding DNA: TGCGCCAGCAGCCTGGGACAGAGAGACACTGAAGCTTTCTTT. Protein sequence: CASSLGQRDTEAFF.